The clone carrying this T cell receptor (beta chain) was observed at least ten times. Time point: newly diagnosed GD, antithyroid drugs for less than 3 months. With RNA extracted from PBMCs as input, the TCR library was made. A roughly 8.1-milliliter sample of peripheral blood was drawn into EDTA tubes. This entry belongs to a study of regulatory T cells in long-lasting Graves disease. Investigators prepared the TCR beta libraries by applying iRepertoire HTBI primers and Arm-PCR of CDR3 regions. TCRdb independently ran MiXCR on the multiplex PCR reads; one entry per CDR3 protein. Of around 480,000 distinct CDR3 sequences in the sample, about 16% were seen once. The ends lost 5 bases at V and 6 bases at J; junction bases unmatched: 4. CDR1 and CDR2 from the germline V gene are SGHTA and FQGTGA. The CDR3 length is 13 residues. These data also featured in a second study, about T cells in Graves' hyperthyroidism and ophthalmopathy. From that study: An initial round of RT-PCR targeting the TCR CDR3 relied on the HTBI primer set.

Sequenced here: peripheral blood mononuclear cells (PBMCs), sampled at new diagnosis, from a patient treated with antithyroid drugs. This receptor was identified in a middle-aged woman with Graves disease. The rearrangement joins TRBV7-3 to TRBJ1-1, with TRBD1 identical over 9 bases. The CDR3 nucleotides are TGTGCCAGCAGCACAGGGGGCTACGCTGAAGCTTTCTTT. This codes for CASSTGGYAEAFF.